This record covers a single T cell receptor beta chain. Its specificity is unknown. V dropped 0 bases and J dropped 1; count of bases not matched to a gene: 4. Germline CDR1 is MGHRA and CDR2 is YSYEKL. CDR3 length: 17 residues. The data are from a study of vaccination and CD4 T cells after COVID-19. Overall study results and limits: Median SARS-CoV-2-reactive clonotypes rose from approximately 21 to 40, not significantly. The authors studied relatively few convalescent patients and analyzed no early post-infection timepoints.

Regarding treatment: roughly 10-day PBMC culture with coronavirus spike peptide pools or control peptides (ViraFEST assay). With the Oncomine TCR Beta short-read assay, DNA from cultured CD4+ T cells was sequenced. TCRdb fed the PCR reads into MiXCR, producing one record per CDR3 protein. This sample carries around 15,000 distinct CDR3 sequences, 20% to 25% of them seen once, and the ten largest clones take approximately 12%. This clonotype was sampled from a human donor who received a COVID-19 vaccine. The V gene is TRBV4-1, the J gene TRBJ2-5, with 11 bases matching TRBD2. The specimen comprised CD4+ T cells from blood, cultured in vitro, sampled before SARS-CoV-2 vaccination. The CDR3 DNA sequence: TGCGCCAGCAGCCAAGAGGGGACTAGCGGTTTCCAAGAGACCCAGTACTTC. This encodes CASSQEGTSGFQETQYF.